The 23 T cell receptor beta chains in this list originate from one sample, sequenced in a study of technical replicates of blood from a handful of donors. This table comes from immunoSEQ multiplex PCR, and its TCRdb copy is limited to in-frame clones, with some not included. In the table there are 55,000 to 75,000 clones, about nine tenths of which are singletons. Sequencing used PBMCs. These receptors all come from a human donor in good health. Some clones in this sample may be carry-over from other donors' samples.

The rearrangement joins TRBV19 to TRBJ1-6, with D maybe TRBD1 (6 bases). CDR3 size: 15 residues. Germline assignment: CDR1 LNHDA and CDR2 SQIVND (reference sequence). V lost 3 bases, J lost 9 bases, and 15 bases lay in between. This chain's CDR3 is CASSIGLQGSSPLHF. DNA for the CDR3: TGTGCCAGTAGTATTGGTTTACAGGGAAGTTCACCCCTCCACTTT.

This chain connects TRBV5-1 to TRBJ1-1; TRBD1 agrees at 7 bases. The CDR3 sequence is 15 residues long. From germline, CDR1 is SGHRS and CDR2 YFSETQ. The ends lost 8 bases at V and 3 bases at J; junction bases unmatched: 13. The CDR3 DNA sequence: TGCGCCAGTCTCCCTCCGGGACAGAGACACACTGAAGCTTTCTTT. Its translation: CASLPPGQRHTEAFF.

V usage is TRBV19 and J usage is TRBJ2-1; tentatively, D is TRBD1 (6 bases). Germline values: CDR1 LNHDA, CDR2 SQIVND (reference sequence). The CDR3 runs 11 residues. V was pared by 5 bases and J by 7 bases, with 6 bases between. The CDR3 spells CASSQGNEQFF. CDR3 bases: TGTGCCAGTAGTCAGGGGAATGAGCAGTTCTTC.

This clone was counted once. The chain couples TRBV6-5 to TRBJ1-2; D call uncertain. Germline values: CDR1 MNHEY, CDR2 SVGAGI. CDR3 length equals 13 residues. Trimming left V 6 bases short and J 4 bases short, with 12 bases between. The DNA of the CDR3 is TGTGCCAGCAGCGCGAGCGGGGTCTATGGCTACACCTTC. Its translation is CASSASGVYGYTF.

The chain has TRBV27 and TRBJ1-6; D remains unclear. Deletions cut 3 bases from V and 1 base from J, with 16 bases between. The CDR3 covers 18 residues. Per the germline V gene, CDR1 is MNHEY and CDR2 is SMNVEV (reference sequence). The CDR3 spells CASSFLRRVGSYNSPLHF. CDR3 nucleotides: TGTGCCAGCAGTTTTCTCAGGAGGGTCGGGTCCTATAATTCACCCCTCCACTTT.

The chain uses TRBV7-2 and TRBJ2-7; 7 bases map to TRBD1. The CDR3 covers 15 residues. With V trimmed by 5 bases and J by 1 base, 8 bases remained unmatched. Germline V lookup: CDR1 SGHTA, CDR2 FQGNSA. In nucleotides, the CDR3 is TGTGCCAGCAGCCCGACTCGGGACAGTTCCTACGAGCAGTACTTC. This translates into CASSPTRDSSYEQYF.

The V call is TRBV7-2, the J call TRBJ1-2; unclear D gene. Germline CDR1 SGHTA, CDR2 FQGNSA. V was pared by 5 bases and J by 3 bases, with 16 bases between. The CDR3 sequence is 15 residues long. Written as DNA, the CDR3 is TGTGCCAGCAGCCAGGCTGGCTTACCCGACTATGGCTACACCTTC. This codes for CASSQAGLPDYGYTF.

The chain is built from TRBV20-1 and TRBJ2-5; D ambiguous. The CDR3 loop spans 10 amino acids. The V gene's germline CDR1 is DFQATT and CDR2 SNEGSKA (reference sequence). Trimming left V 6 bases short and J 6 bases short, with 8 bases between. The CDR3 nucleotides are TGCAGTGCCCGAGATCAGACCCAGTACTTC. Amino acids: CSARDQTQYF.

The chain combines TRBV6-1 with TRBJ1-4, with D hard to call. This CDR3 is 16 amino acids long. V dropped 1 base and J dropped 8 bases, with 17 bases sitting between them. Germline CDR1 and CDR2: MNHNS and SASEGT. The CDR3 DNA reads TGTGCCAGCAGTGAAGGGCCGGGAGGCTTGGGGGAAAAACTGTTTTTT. Its protein is CASSEGPGGLGEKLFF.

V gene TRBV7-9 combines with J gene TRBJ1-1; D call uncertain. Trimming pared 5 bases from V and 0 bases from J, leaving 7 bases between. The CDR3 sequence is 13 residues long. The V gene's germline CDR1 is SEHNR and CDR2 FQNEAQ (reference sequence). CDR3 region: CASSVTVNTEAFF. The CDR3 DNA follows: TGTGCCAGCAGCGTCACAGTGAACACTGAAGCTTTCTTT.

V and J are TRBV5-8 and TRBJ2-2; no firm D call. V was shortened by 3 bases and J by 7 bases, with 19 bases between the two germline ends. This CDR3 is 16 amino acids long. Germline CDR1 SGHTS, CDR2 YDEGEE. CDR3 residues: CASSSSVSFGFGELFF. CDR3 coding DNA: TGTGCCAGCAGCTCATCCGTCAGTTTTGGCTTCGGGGAGCTGTTTTTT.

The chain uses TRBV5-4 and TRBJ2-7; D is undetermined. CDR1 and CDR2 (germline): SGHNT, YYREEE (reference sequence). The CDR3 has 14 amino acids. With 0 bases removed from V and 3 bases from J, the gap between germline ends came to 10 bases. CDR3 sequence reads: CASSLGLQNYEQYF. The CDR3 DNA follows: TGTGCCAGCAGCTTGGGACTTCAAAACTACGAGCAGTACTTC. The whole variable domain, remainder taken from reference TRBV5-4 and TRBJ2-7, is ETGVTQSPTHLIKTRGQQVTLRCSSQSGHNTVSWYQQALGQGPQFIFQYYREEENGRGNFPPRFSGLQFPNYSSELNVNALELDDSALYLCASSLGLQNYEQYFGPGTRLTVT.

The chain is built from TRBV5-5 and TRBJ1-5; TRBD1 matches 10 bases. The CDR3 loop spans 15 amino acids. The V segment lost 4 bases and the J segment 3 bases; nucleotides outside the gene matches: 4. Germline CDR1 reads SGHKS; CDR2 reads YYEKEE (reference sequence). DNA for the CDR3: TGTGCCAGCAGCCCAGGGACAGGGGACAATCAGCCCCAGCATTTT. This translates into CASSPGTGDNQPQHF.

The CDR3 spells CASSREPLAGYGANVLTF. In nucleotides, the CDR3 is TGCGCCAGCAGCCGAGAGCCCCTAGCGGGGTACGGGGCCAACGTCCTGACTTTC. This chain connects TRBV4-1 to TRBJ2-6; 9 positions match TRBD2. In germline, CDR1 is MGHRA, CDR2 YSYEKL. The CDR3 length is 18 residues. The ends lost 4 bases at V and 4 bases at J; junction bases unmatched: 11.

The rearrangement joins TRBV5-8 to TRBJ1-5; perhaps TRBD1 as D (6 bases). Germline values: CDR1 SGHTS, CDR2 YDEGEE. The CDR3 spans 15 residues. The V end lost 1 base, the J end lost 2 bases, and 10 bases lay between the germline ends. The CDR3 region is CASSLSGAGNQPQHF. DNA for the CDR3: TGTGCCAGCAGCTTGTCAGGGGCCGGCAATCAGCCCCAGCATTTT.

The chain carries TRBV5-4 and TRBJ2-3; D call uncertain. Germline CDR1 reads SGHNT; CDR2 reads YYREEE (reference sequence). CDR3 length: 12 residues. V was clipped by 4 bases and J by 3 bases, with 6 bases between them. CDR3 residues: CASSLRTDTQYF. For the CDR3, the DNA is TGTGCCAGCAGCCTCCGGACAGATACGCAGTATTTT.

The genes are TRBV19 and TRBJ1-6; 7 nucleotides agree with TRBD1. CDR1 is LNHDA and CDR2 is SQIVND in the germline V gene (reference sequence). The V gene end was trimmed by 6 bases and the J gene end by 7 bases; junction bases not matched to a gene: 15. This CDR3 region has 17 residues. The CDR3 DNA reads as TGTGCCAGTAGGCTCGATCACGGGACAGACATAAATTCACCCCTCCACTTT. Protein product: CASRLDHGTDINSPLHF.

The V call is TRBV9, the J call TRBJ1-2, with D possibly TRBD1 on 5 matching bases. Germline V gives CDR1 SGDLS, CDR2 YYNGEE. The V gene lost 3 bases and the J gene lost 1 base, with 13 bases spanning the gap. The CDR3 runs 15 residues. The DNA of the CDR3 is TGTGCCAGCAGCGGAACCCTGACAGTTAACTATGGCTACACCTTC. Protein product: CASSGTLTVNYGYTF.

The chain couples TRBV2 to TRBJ2-3; 11 nucleotides align to TRBD2. Germline V gene sequence: CDR1 SNHLY, CDR2 FYNNEI. CDR3 length: 14 residues. V gave up 3 bases and J gave up 5 bases; unmatched junction bases: 1. This CDR3 reads CASSDTSGRDTQYF. In nucleotides, the CDR3 is TGTGCCAGCAGTGATACTAGCGGGAGAGATACGCAGTATTTT.

The chain links TRBV18 to TRBJ2-1; D not certain. CDR1 and CDR2 from the germline V gene are KGHSH and LQKENI. The CDR3 has 17 residues. With 3 bases removed from V and 4 bases from J, the gap between germline ends came to 19 bases. The DNA for the CDR3 is TGTGCCAGCTCACCCAGCGTCCCACGGGTCTCATACAATGAGCAGTTCTTC. Protein sequence: CASSPSVPRVSYNEQFF.

V gene TRBV7-9 combines with J gene TRBJ2-7; 9 bases match TRBD2. CDR1 is SEHNR and CDR2 is FQNEAQ in the germline V gene (reference sequence). The CDR3 runs to 16 residues. V dropped 5 bases and J dropped 0; count of bases not matched to a gene: 8. CDR3 DNA sequence: TGTGCCAGCAGCACCGGAAGCGGGGGGTACTCCTACGAGCAGTACTTC. Protein product: CASSTGSGGYSYEQYF.

The chain employs TRBV18 and TRBJ2-1, with 9 bases identical to TRBD2. V was pared by 2 bases and J by 3 bases, with 2 bases of the junction left unmatched. This CDR3 is 15 amino acids long. CDR1 and CDR2 from the germline V gene are KGHSH and LQKENI. The CDR3 region has the DNA TGTGCCAGCTCACCAAGAGCGGGGGGCTACAATGAGCAGTTCTTC. Its protein is CASSPRAGGYNEQFF. The variable domain in full, with the rest retrieved from reference TRBV18 and TRBJ2-1, is NAGVMQNPRHLVRRRGQEARLRCSPMKGHSHVYWYRQLPEEGLKFMVYLQKENIIDESGMPKERFSAEFPKEGPSILRIQQVVRGDSAAYFCASSPRAGGYNEQFFGPGTRLTVL.

The chain employs TRBV19 and TRBJ2-6; perhaps TRBD1 as D (6 bases). The CDR3 has 16 amino acids. Germline CDR1 reads LNHDA; CDR2 reads SQIVND (reference sequence). V was cut by 2 bases and J by 4 bases, with 12 bases left in between. The CDR3 DNA reads TGTGCCAGTAGTATAAGGACAGTCGGAGGGGCCAACGTCCTGACTTTC. This encodes CASSIRTVGGANVLTF.